The present T cell receptor beta chain was sequenced within a study of T cell responses to AZD1222 COVID-19 vaccine (dated by TCRdb to about 2021). Study-wide context: Because spike-specific TCR depth and breadth did not differ between the two schedules, AZD1222 recipients who got a second dose at roughly 4 weeks were pooled with those who got a second dose at roughly 12 weeks. TCR sequencing was performed for about 240 trial participants, of whom 200 to 210 were given two doses of AZD1222 and some 26 were given two doses of MenACWY control vaccine. Trial participants were enrolled into age subgroups of 18-55, 56-69 and 70-plus years, which contained 148, 28 and 57 TCR-sequenced participants, respectively.

The CDR3 regions of human TCRbeta chains were analyzed by immunosequencing. As for the authors' bioinformatics: TCRs in the repertoires were compared against a reference library of SARS-CoV-2-specific TCRs that had been generated with the MIRA antigen-specificity platform. Breadth was defined as the fraction of unique TCRs that were SARS-CoV-2-associated, and depth was defined as the fraction of total T cells that were SARS-CoV-2-associated. Using the MIRA data, each spike-specific TCR was assigned both to the spike region to which the TCR was reactive and to a CD4 or CD8 class. Log10-transformed breadth and depth values were compared by one-way ANOVA with Sidak's multiple comparisons tests. Held by TCRdb, this immuneACCESS table contains in-frame sequences only and omits some clones. Under half of the omission traces to an unresolved V gene where checked; the cause of the rest is unknown. That table gives V, J and clone size, and the DNA gave D and trimming. This sample holds about 100,000 clones; roughly 84% were observed only once. The ten largest make up around 1.5% of the sample.

A word on this clone: Its antigen remains undetermined. The input lacks base qualities; no much larger clone sits a single base away.

The sample's time point, from its label and the paper: baseline before first vaccination. The vaccinee samples were drawn from two UK trials, COV001 and COV002, one of which was a single-blind randomized controlled phase 2/3 trial testing AZD1222 (ChAdOx1 nCoV-19) in healthy adults. For TCRbeta chain sequencing, PBMC samples were collected from trial participants at day 0 and at day 28 after the second dose. CDR1 is given as SGHTA and CDR2 as FQGNSA, both from the germline V gene. V drops 5 bases and J drops 2 bases, leaving 13 bases in between. The CDR3 contains 14 residues, cysteine and phenylalanine counted. The CDR3 DNA has 42 bases and is translated from base 1. On the study overall, not on this receptor specifically: Most participants were white British and females outnumbered males, and the authors suggested that clonal diversity may have been underestimated. Conclusions about previously exposed vaccinees are limited because only five or six AZD1222 recipients were SARS-CoV-2 seropositive at baseline. Spike-specific TCR breadth and depth rose significantly after two AZD1222 doses compared with day 0 and with MenACWY recipients. No day 14 peak-response samples were available, so repertoires were characterized only after the peak T cell response. The 56-69-year group was small, and its depth increase did not reach significance, likely because of low power. The vaccine-associated CD4 TCRs covered the entire spike protein, and the dominant responses fell in regions 160-218 and 743-854. Reportedly, close to half of the unique spike-specific TCRs recognized epitopes lying outside the regions that are mutated in the B.1.351 and B.1.1.7 variants.

The source material was peripheral blood, sampled on day 0 of AZD1222 vaccination. The receptor comes from an adult in good health. This chain is built from TRBV7-2 and TRBJ2-7, with the D segment possibly TRBD1 or TRBD2, each aligning over 5 bases. CDR3 sequence: CASSAGTGPYEQYF. Here is the DNA: TGTGCCAGCAGCGCCGGGACGGGCCCCTACGAGCAGTACTTC.